Each of the 28 T cell receptor beta chains below was sequenced from the same sample in a study of T-cell reconstitution after alpha-beta-depleted transplantation in children. Using unique molecular identifiers, the investigators prepared the TCRbeta library. TCRdb re-analysed the PCR reads in MiXCR, keeping a single row per CDR3 protein. The sample yields approximately 640,000 distinct CDR3 sequences, roughly 15% seen once. The material was PBMCs from the stem cell graft donor, obtained from the stem cell graft. These receptors were obtained from a human donor who donated a stem cell graft to a child with acute myeloid leukemia.

The V gene is TRBV29-1, the J gene TRBJ2-1; perhaps TRBD2 as D (6 bases). Germline V gene lookup returns CDR1 SQVTM and CDR2 ANQGSEA. V gave up 4 bases and J gave up 1 base, with 8 bases separating them. This CDR3 comprises 13 residues. For the CDR3, the DNA is TGCAGCGTTGTGGCGGGATCCTACAATGAGCAGTTCTTC. Translation: CSVVAGSYNEQFF.

V usage is TRBV5-1 and J usage is TRBJ1-4; D is undetermined. The CDR3 is 12 residues long. V was clipped by 7 bases and J by 10 bases, with 14 bases between them. Germline lookup yields CDR1 SGHRS and CDR2 YFSETQ. The CDR3 region is CASRPGDGKLFF. The CDR3 DNA is TGCGCCAGCCGCCCGGGCGATGGAAAACTGTTTTTT.

The chain combines TRBV20-1 with TRBJ2-4; no clear D gene. Trimming shortened V by 3 bases and J by 0 bases, and 6 bases separated the two germline ends. Germline V CDR1 and CDR2: DFQATT, SNEGSKA (reference sequence). This CDR3 is 13 amino acids long. Here the CDR3 reads CSARLPAKNIQYF. In DNA form, the CDR3 reads TGCAGTGCTAGGTTACCAGCCAAAAACATTCAGTACTTC.

This clonotype was counted many times. The chain recombines TRBV15 with TRBJ2-1, with TRBD2 matching over 7 bases. The length of the CDR3 is 14 residues. The trim removed 8 bases at V and 6 bases at J, leaving 10 bases unmatched. Germline V CDR1 and CDR2: LNHNV, YYDKDF (reference sequence). CDR3 protein: CATLASGTINEQFF. In DNA, the CDR3 is TGTGCCACCCTAGCGTCCGGGACTATCAATGAGCAGTTCTTC.

In this sample, this clonotype turned up a few times. The V and J genes are TRBV20-1 and TRBJ1-5; perhaps TRBD1 as D (6 bases). Germline lookup yields CDR1 DFQATT and CDR2 SNEGSKA (reference sequence). V was shortened by 2 bases and J by 4 bases, with 9 bases between the two germline ends. The CDR3 runs to 13 residues. The CDR3 protein is CSARWTENQPQHF. CDR3 DNA: TGCAGTGCTAGATGGACAGAGAATCAGCCCCAGCATTTT.

This chain connects TRBV29-1 to TRBJ1-5; 9 bases map to TRBD1. The CDR3 extends over 13 amino acids. Germline trimming cut 6 bases from V and 6 bases from J; bases unmatched to any gene: 6. Germline V gene sequence: CDR1 SQVTM, CDR2 ANQGSEA. As DNA, the CDR3 is TGCAGCGTAGGACAGGGGAAAGGTCAGCCCCAGCATTTT. Residues: CSVGQGKGQPQHF.

This clonotype was picked up a small number of times. V is TRBV12-3 or TRBV12-4 and J is TRBJ2-7, with D possibly being TRBD2 (6 bases). CDR3 length: 14 residues. V was trimmed by 2 bases and J by 1 base, leaving 9 bases between them. Written as DNA, the CDR3 is TGTGCCAGCAGTTTACCGGGGGTATCCTACGAGCAGTACTTC. This gives the protein CASSLPGVSYEQYF.

Ten or more counts support this clonotype. The V and J genes are TRBV5-5 and TRBJ1-1; the D is unclear. The CDR3 is made up of 14 amino acids. The germline gives CDR1 SGHKS, CDR2 YYEKEE (reference sequence). V gave up 2 bases and J gave up 0 bases, with 8 bases separating them. The CDR3 region has the DNA TGTGCCAGCAGCTTCGAGGTCATGAACACTGAAGCTTTCTTT. Translating gives CASSFEVMNTEAFF.

V is TRBV7-2 and J is TRBJ1-4; maybe TRBD1 (6 bases). CDR3 length equals 16 residues. V gave up 5 bases and J gave up 2 bases, with 15 bases separating them. Germline assignment: CDR1 SGHTA and CDR2 FQGNSA. The CDR3 here is CASSHKLGATNEKLFF. CDR3 coding DNA: TGTGCCAGCAGCCATAAACTGGGGGCTACTAATGAAAAACTGTTTTTT.

This clonotype was seen only once. The chain has TRBV29-1 and TRBJ2-2; D may be TRBD1 or TRBD2 (5 bases each). V gave up 7 bases and J gave up 3 bases, with 12 bases separating them. The CDR3 is made up of 13 amino acids. The germline CDR1 and CDR2 sequences are SQVTM and ANQGSEA. CDR3 residues: CSASLGDTGELFF. For the CDR3, the DNA is TGCAGCGCTTCGTTGGGGGACACCGGGGAGCTGTTTTTT.

Many counts were recorded for this clonotype. This chain uses TRBV29-1 with TRBJ2-7, with 7 bases identical to TRBD2. Germline CDR1 and CDR2: SQVTM and ANQGSEA. The CDR3 has 16 residues. With V trimmed by 4 bases and J by 3 bases, 15 bases remained unmatched. The CDR3 sequence is CSVVGGMLNRDYEQYF. CDR3 bases: TGCAGCGTTGTCGGGGGGATGCTGAACCGGGACTACGAGCAGTACTTC.

This clonotype was observed at least ten times. The chain uses TRBV12-3 or TRBV12-4 and TRBJ2-1; possible D gene TRBD1, 6 bases. This CDR3 has 15 amino acids. With 6 bases removed from V and 0 bases from J, the gap between germline ends came to 12 bases. Here the CDR3 reads CASSLTGFSYNEQFF. In nucleotides, the CDR3 is TGTGCCAGCAGCCTAACAGGGTTCTCCTACAATGAGCAGTTCTTC.

This chain joins TRBV11-2 and TRBJ2-1; D is perhaps TRBD2 (5 bases). Germline V gene sequence: CDR1 SGHAT, CDR2 FQNNGV. V lost 8 bases and J lost 0, with 20 bases in between. The CDR3 has 17 amino acids. CDR3 coding DNA: TGTGCCAGCGTCGACCGGGGATCTTTAAGCTCCTACAATGAGCAGTTCTTC. This gives the protein CASVDRGSLSSYNEQFF.

V and J are TRBV24-1 and TRBJ1-5; TRBD1 is a possible D gene (6 bases). Germline CDR1 and CDR2: KGHDR and SFDVKD. The germline V and J ends were trimmed by 0 bases and 4 bases, with 21 bases remaining between them. CDR3 length: 19 residues. The CDR3 coding sequence is TGTGCCACCAGTGATTTGAGTAACGCTGCGGACAGTAATAATCAGCCCCAGCATTTT. Its translation is CATSDLSNAADSNNQPQHF.

Note on this clonotype: A much bigger clone sits one base away, suggesting this may be a read error. V gene TRBV20-1 combines with J gene TRBJ2-5; weak D call: TRBD1 (5 bases). Germline V lookup: CDR1 DFQATT, CDR2 SNEGSKA (reference sequence). The CDR3 has 12 amino acids. The DNA of the CDR3 is TGCAGTGCTAGACCAGGGAAGGAGACCCAGCACTTC. This encodes CSARPGKETQHF.

This clonotype was seen only a few times. This chain uses TRBV7-2 with TRBJ2-7; TRBD1 is a possible D gene (6 bases). Deletions cut 1 base from V and 3 bases from J, with 10 bases between. This CDR3 has 14 amino acids. CDR1 is SGHTA and CDR2 is FQGNSA in the germline V gene. Written as DNA, the CDR3 is TGTGCCAGCAGCTTAGGGACAGAAGTCTACGAGCAGTACTTC. Protein product: CASSLGTEVYEQYF.

This clonotype was seen more than once but under ten times. The genes are TRBV10-3 and TRBJ2-1; either TRBD1 or TRBD2 may fit D (5 bases each). The germline gives CDR1 ENHRY, CDR2 SYGVKD. Between the trimmed V and J ends, which lost 0 bases and 8 bases, there was a span of 14 bases. This CDR3 is built from 15 residues. CDR3 in DNA: TGTGCCATCAGTGAGTCGAGACAGTTGAGGGATGAGCAGTTCTTC. It yields the protein CAISESRQLRDEQFF.

This clonotype came up many times. The rearrangement uses TRBV20-1 and TRBJ2-7, with D possibly TRBD1 on 6 matching bases. The germline CDR1 and CDR2 sequences are DFQATT and SNEGSKA (reference sequence). This CDR3 contains 15 residues. V lost 1 base and J lost 6, with 19 bases in between. The CDR3 reads CSARGWDNGEAEQYV. CDR3 in DNA: TGCAGTGCTAGAGGTTGGGACAACGGAGAGGCCGAGCAGTACGTC.

This clonotype was recorded many times. This chain links TRBV29-1 with TRBJ2-1, with TRBD2 matching over 8 bases. In germline, CDR1 is SQVTM, CDR2 ANQGSEA. The V segment lost 5 bases and the J segment 3 bases; nucleotides outside the gene matches: 6. The CDR3 extends over 14 amino acids. In DNA form, the CDR3 reads TGCAGCGTTCTGGGACTAGATAACTACAATGAGCAGTTCTTC. Its protein is CSVLGLDNYNEQFF.

V gene TRBV7-2 combines with J gene TRBJ2-3; 11 nucleotides line up with TRBD2. V was clipped by 4 bases and J by 0 bases; unmatched bases: 3. Germline CDR1 is SGHTA and CDR2 is FQGNSA. This CDR3 comprises 16 residues. The CDR3 spells CASSWLAGGSTDTQYF. The CDR3 bases are TGTGCCAGCAGCTGGTTAGCGGGGGGGAGCACAGATACGCAGTATTTT.

The rearrangement links TRBV28 to TRBJ1-4; weak D call: TRBD1 (6 bases). The CDR3 is made up of 14 amino acids. Germline V gene data show CDR1 as MDHEN and CDR2 as SYDVKM. The V and J ends lost 3 bases and 8 bases respectively, with 13 bases between them. The CDR3 region is CASSFRGRNEKLFF. The CDR3 bases are TGTGCCAGCAGTTTCAGGGGAAGGAACGAAAAACTGTTTTTT.

This clonotype was detected many times. The chain carries TRBV7-6 and TRBJ2-3; 9 bases match TRBD1. CDR3 length: 17 residues. Germline V lookup: CDR1 SGHVS, CDR2 FNYEAQ. Trimming at V came to 5 bases and at J to 5 bases, leaving 14 bases not matched to a gene. The CDR3 reads CASSRRRQGGLGDTQYF. In nucleotides, the CDR3 is TGTGCCAGCAGCCGTCGAAGACAGGGGGGGTTAGGAGATACGCAGTATTTT. The full variable domain, with the rest looked up from reference TRBV7-6 and TRBJ2-3, is GAGVSQSPRYKVTKRGQDVALRCDPISGHVSLYWYRQALGQGPEFLTYFNYEAQQDKSGLPNDRFSAERPEGSISTLTIQRTEQRDSAMYRCASSRRRQGGLGDTQYFGPGTRLTVL.

The chain carries TRBV5-1 and TRBJ1-2; 8 nucleotides agree with TRBD1. V shed 4 bases, J shed 7 bases, and the junction held 9 bases outside the gene matches. The CDR3 is made up of 14 amino acids. CDR1 SGHRS and CDR2 YFSETQ come from the germline V gene. As DNA, the CDR3 is TGCGCCAGCAGCGTCGGACAGGGAATGGGTGGCTACACCTTC. It specifies CASSVGQGMGGYTF.

The V call is TRBV12-3 or TRBV12-4, the J call TRBJ1-2; 10 bases match TRBD1. V dropped 6 bases and J dropped 4; count of bases not matched to a gene: 8. CDR3 length: 15 residues. The CDR3 sequence: CASRPGTGVGYGYTF. The CDR3 nucleotides are TGTGCCAGCAGGCCCGGGACAGGGGTAGGCTATGGCTACACCTTC.

The V and J genes are TRBV11-2 and TRBJ1-2; 9 nucleotides agree with TRBD1. Trimming removed 0 bases from V and 4 bases from J; junction bases left unmatched: 9. CDR1 and CDR2 (germline): SGHAT, FQNNGV. This CDR3 has 17 amino acids. CDR3 DNA: TGTGCCAGCAGCTTAGAATCGGGACAGGGTGTCATCTATGGCTACACCTTC. Protein product: CASSLESGQGVIYGYTF.

A remark on this clonotype: Its ends do not fully match the called genes, so a read error is possible. J is TRBJ2-1 and V is TRBV9, with 10 bases that match TRBD2. There are 16 residues in the CDR3. The germline V gene encodes CDR1 SGDLS and CDR2 YYNGEE. CDR3 region: CASSDYTSGAYNGQFF. The CDR3 region has the DNA TGTGCCAGCAGCGACTATACTAGCGGGGCATACAATGGGCAGTTCTTC.

The rearrangement uses TRBV11-2 and TRBJ2-3, with 8 bases lining up with TRBD2. Germline V lookup: CDR1 SGHAT, CDR2 FQNNGV. The length of the CDR3 is 16 residues. V lost 2 bases to trimming and J lost 1 base; unmatched junction nucleotides: 5. In DNA, the CDR3 is TGTGCCAGCAGCTTAAATGTACTAGCGGGCACAGATACGCAGTATTTT. This gives the protein CASSLNVLAGTDTQYF.

Here the CDR3 reads CASSPSQGSTEAFF. For the CDR3, the DNA is TGCGCCAGCAGCCCAAGTCAGGGGAGCACTGAAGCTTTCTTT. The rearrangement joins TRBV5-1 to TRBJ1-1; tentative D call: TRBD1 (6 bases). This CDR3 has 14 residues. The V gene lost 4 bases and the J gene lost 4 bases, with 14 bases spanning the gap. From germline, CDR1 is SGHRS and CDR2 YFSETQ.